A selection of T cell receptor beta chains follows, all from one sample in a study of cytomegalovirus exposure and HLA in healthy donors. The method was immunoSEQ multiplex PCR; TCRdb's version includes in-frame clones alone and lacks a portion of them. The clone table shows approximately 52,000 clones, with the ten largest holding around an eighth. The sample consisted of PBMCs. The source of these receptors is a woman in her sixties in good health and CMV-seropositive. CDR3s include the opening cysteine and the closing phenylalanine or tryptophan. The order of the fields is V gene, J gene, D gene, CDR3 DNA, CDR3 protein. A D gene is named only where the DNA matches it firmly.

TRBV2	TRBJ1-5	TRBD1	TGTGCCAGCAGTGAACCCGGACAGGGCAGCAATCAGCCCCAGCATTTT	CASSEPGQGSNQPQHF
TRBV5-6	TRBJ1-4	TRBD1	TGTGCCAGCAGGATGACAGGGGGCAAGGAAAAACTGTTTTTT	CASRMTGGKEKLFF
TRBV7-9	TRBJ1-6	NA	TGTGCCAGCAGCCAAGGCACAGGACCTAATTCACCCCTCCACTTT	CASSQGTGPNSPLHF
TRBV11-3	TRBJ2-7	TRBD1	TGTGCCAGCAGCCGGGACAGCCAGTGGGCCTACGAGCAGTACTTC	CASSRDSQWAYEQYF
TRBV12-5	TRBJ1-1	NA	TGTGCTAGTGGTTTGACCAGGGGCACTGAAGCTTTCTTT	CASGLTRGTEAFF
TRBV6-1	TRBJ2-7	NA	TGTGCCAGCAGCCAGTCCCCCTACGAGCAGTACTTC	CASSQSPYEQYF
TRBV5-1	TRBJ2-1	NA	TGCGCCAGCAGCTTGGAGGCAGGAAAGTACAATGAGCAGTTCTTC	CASSLEAGKYNEQFF
TRBV7-9	TRBJ2-5	NA	TGTGCCAGCAGCTTATTGCAGGGTGGGGAGACCCAGTACTTC	CASSLLQGGETQYF
TRBV7-6	TRBJ1-6	NA	TGTGCCAGCAGCTTAGCAGGGAGCTATAATTCACCCCTCCACTTT	CASSLAGSYNSPLHF
TRBV6-5	TRBJ1-2	NA	TGTGCCAGCCCCCCCGCCGGGACAACCCCTGGCTACACCTTC	CASPPAGTTPGYTF
TRBV7-6	TRBJ1-2	TRBD1	TGTGCCAGCAGCTCGAGGACAGGAGGAGGCTACACCTTC	CASSSRTGGGYTF
TRBV4-3	TRBJ1-6	TRBD1	TGCGCCAGCAGCCAGGCCCGACAGGGTGCACCCCTCCACTTT	CASSQARQGAPLHF
TRBV6-5	TRBJ2-7	TRBD2	TGTGCCAGCAGTCTAGCGGGGGGCGTCTCCTACGAGCAGTACTTC	CASSLAGGVSYEQYF
TRBV2	TRBJ2-7	NA	TGTGCCAGCAGTTGGGAACAGGGAAACTACGAGCAGTACTTC	CASSWEQGNYEQYF
TRBV14	TRBJ2-5	NA	TGTGCCAGCAGCCAATTGCGGGGTCTCCAAGAGACCCAGTACTTC	CASSQLRGLQETQYF
TRBV18	TRBJ1-2	NA	TGTGCCAGCTCACCAGGGGCCCAGGACATTGCGGGGATCTATGGCTACACCTTC	CASSPGAQDIAGIYGYTF
TRBV5-1	TRBJ2-3	TRBD1	TGCGCCAGCAGCTTGGAACCGGACAGGGGGCCAGATACGCAGTATTTT	CASSLEPDRGPDTQYF
TRBV18	TRBJ1-1	NA	TGTGCCAGCTCACCCCTCGGCGGGAACACTGAAGCTTTCTTT	CASSPLGGNTEAFF
TRBV5-1	TRBJ2-7	TRBD1	TGCGCCAGCGCTCCAGGGACAGTAGCCTACGAGCAGTACTTC	CASAPGTVAYEQYF
TRBV5-1	TRBJ1-2	TRBD1	TGCGCCAGCAGCTTGGGACAGGGGGCCGGTGGCTACACCTTC	CASSLGQGAGGYTF
TRBV7-2	TRBJ1-1	NA	TGTGCCAGCACCTGGACACGTATCACTGAAGCTTTCTTT	CASTWTRITEAFF
TRBV7-9	TRBJ2-7	NA	TGTGCCAGCAGCCCATCCTACGAGCAGTACTTC	CASSPSYEQYF
TRBV15	TRBJ1-5	NA	TGTGCCACCAGCAGAGATCCGGACTTTGAGCCCCAGCATTTT	CATSRDPDFEPQHF
TRBV7-2	TRBJ1-1	NA	TGTGCCAGCAGCACCCGCACGGACACTGAAGCTTTCTTT	CASSTRTDTEAFF
TRBV29-1	TRBJ1-2	NA	TGCAGCGTTGGACAGTCATATGGCTACACCTTC	CSVGQSYGYTF
TRBV27	TRBJ1-4	TRBD1	TGTGCCACCAAACGGACAGGGTCTAATGAAAAACTGTTTTTT	CATKRTGSNEKLFF
TRBV28	TRBJ2-1	TRBD1	TGTGCCAGCAGAGGGACAGGGGTGGGCTACAATGAGCAGTTCTTC	CASRGTGVGYNEQFF
TRBV7-9	TRBJ2-7	NA	TGTGCCAGCAGCCTCGGCCAGGGCATAGGCGAGCAGTCCTTC	CASSLGQGIGEQSF
TRBV5-1	TRBJ2-3	NA	TGCGCCAGCAGGCGAGAGGCAGGCACAGATACGCAGTATTTT	CASRREAGTDTQYF
TRBV5-1	TRBJ2-5	TRBD2	TGCGCCAGCAGCTTGGCCGGTCGCGGGGGGGCCGGGGAGACCCAGTACTTC	CASSLAGRGGAGETQYF
TRBV19	TRBJ2-5	TRBD2	TGTGCCAGTAGACCCGGGACTAGCGTTAAAGAGACCCAGTACTTC	CASRPGTSVKETQYF
TRBV19	TRBJ1-6	NA	TGTGCCAGTACCGACCCGACGCGGGGGCGGGATTCACCCCTCCACTTT	CASTDPTRGRDSPLHF
TRBV6-5	TRBJ2-7	NA	TGTGCCAGCACCCAACCCGGAGTAGGCTCTGAGCAGTACTTC	CASTQPGVGSEQYF
TRBV6-5	TRBJ2-7	NA	TGTGCCAGCAGTGCGACTAGTAACGAGCAGTACTTC	CASSATSNEQYF
TRBV5-1	TRBJ1-6	TRBD1	TGCGCCAGTAAGGCCGGACAGGGCAATTCACCCCTCCACTTT	CASKAGQGNSPLHF
TRBV28	TRBJ2-7	NA	TGTGCCAGCAGTTGGGGGCGGGCAGTGCAGTACTTC	CASSWGRAVQYF
TRBV6-1	TRBJ1-6	NA	TGTGCCAGCAGTGAAAGAGGGATCAGCTACTATAATTCACCCCTCCACTTT	CASSERGISYYNSPLHF
TRBV29-1	TRBJ2-7	TRBD1	TGCAGCGTACCGGGACAGGGGGCTGGAGAGCAGTACTTC	CSVPGQGAGEQYF
TRBV6-5	TRBJ1-1	NA	TGTGCCAGCAGGAGGCCAGGGGCCCTTGGGACTGAAGCTTTCTTT	CASRRPGALGTEAFF
TRBV7-8	TRBJ1-3	NA	TGTGCCAGCAGCCCTCAGGGAGCGGGTGGAAACACCATATATTTT	CASSPQGAGGNTIYF
TRBV6-1	TRBJ2-5	NA	TGTGCCAGCAGTGCGGGACTGCGGACCCAGTACTTC	CASSAGLRTQYF
TRBV18	TRBJ1-5	NA	TGTGCCAGCTCACCACTACGGACAGAAAATCAGCCCCAGCATTTT	CASSPLRTENQPQHF
TRBV4-1	TRBJ1-6	NA	TGCGCCAGCAGCCAGCGCAGGGTCGATTCACCCCTCCACTTT	CASSQRRVDSPLHF
TRBV19	TRBJ1-6	NA	TGTGCCAGTAGCAAGGCAGACAGCTCCTATAATTCACCCCTCCACTTT	CASSKADSSYNSPLHF
TRBV25-1	TRBJ2-1	TRBD2	TGTGCCAGCAGTGAGCCCGGGACTAGCGGCTATGAGCAGTTCTTC	CASSEPGTSGYEQFF
TRBV10-3	TRBJ1-5	TRBD1	TGTGCCATCAGTCCGACAGGGTATAGCAATCAGCCCCAGCATTTT	CAISPTGYSNQPQHF